A selection of T cell receptor beta chains follows, all from one sample in a study of T cell responses to AZD1222 COVID-19 vaccine. Measured with immunoSEQ multiplex PCR; TCRdb has only the in-frame clones, and not every one. The sample yields around 120,000 clones, around 93% seen once. Here the sequenced sample was peripheral blood, taken on day 0 of AZD1222 vaccination. These receptors all stem from an adult in good health. Both conserved end residues are part of each CDR3. A D gene is named only where the DNA matches it firmly. Only part of the rows carry a size: once, few, many, or a class if the clone is expanded.

D,V,J,length,size,CDR3,DNA
-,TRBV21-1,TRBJ1-6,15,few,CAQRTGTEYNSPLHF,TGTGCCCAGAGGACCGGGACAGAGTATAATTCACCCCTCCACTTT
TRBD2,TRBV27,TRBJ2-1,14,-,CASSSSGGVTEQFF,TGTGCCAGCAGTTCTAGCGGGGGGGTTACTGAGCAGTTCTTC
TRBD2,TRBV5-8,TRBJ2-1,15,-,CASSLMASGNNEQFF,TGTGCCAGCAGCTTGATGGCTAGCGGAAACAATGAGCAGTTCTTC
-,TRBV11-3,TRBJ2-2,12,few,CASSLGRGELFF,TGTGCCAGCAGCTTAGGGCGGGGAGAGCTGTTTTTT
TRBD2,TRBV28,TRBJ2-1,15,-,CATFSGTSAYNEQFF,TGTGCCACCTTTTCCGGGACTAGCGCCTACAATGAGCAGTTCTTC
TRBD1,TRBV7-9,TRBJ1-1,17,-,CASSPGTGGPSGREAFF,TGTGCCAGCAGCCCGGGGACAGGGGGACCTTCGGGTCGAGAAGCTTTCTTT
-,TRBV6-4,TRBJ1-6,18,-,CASRGTPNRISYNSPLHF,TGTGCCAGCAGGGGGACACCGAACCGGATCTCCTATAATTCACCCCTCCACTTT
TRBD1,TRBV7-2,TRBJ1-3,16,-,CASSLGSGGSGNTIYF,TGTGCCAGCAGCTTAGGTTCAGGGGGCAGTGGAAACACCATATATTTT
TRBD2,TRBV5-1,TRBJ2-1,15,-,CASTPLAGRTYEQFF,TGCGCCAGCACCCCACTAGCGGGAAGGACCTATGAGCAGTTCTTC
-,TRBV4-1,TRBJ2-3,15,-,CASSQVAASTDTQYF,TGCGCCAGCAGCCAAGTGGCGGCAAGCACAGATACGCAGTATTTT
-,TRBV4-3,TRBJ2-2,18,once,CASSQDATRGANTGELFF,TGCGCCAGCAGCCAAGATGCTACCCGAGGGGCGAACACCGGGGAGCTGTTTTTT
-,TRBV9,TRBJ1-3,15,-,CASSADPRTGNTIYF,TGTGCCAGCAGCGCGGACCCCCGAACTGGAAACACCATATATTTT
-,TRBV6-4,TRBJ2-1,13,-,CASSDSTVNEQFF,TGTGCCAGCAGTGACTCGACGGTCAATGAGCAGTTCTTC
-,TRBV3-1/TRBV3-2,TRBJ1-1,15,-,CASSQRLNSATEAFF,TGTGCCAGCAGCCAACGTTTAAATTCCGCCACTGAAGCTTTCTTT
-,TRBV30,TRBJ2-4,15,-,CAWSTGAGAKNIQYF,TGTGCCTGGAGTACGGGGGCGGGAGCCAAAAACATTCAGTACTTC
-,TRBV5-1,TRBJ1-1,12,-,CASSDSSFEAFF,TGCGCCAGCAGCGACAGCTCCTTCGAAGCTTTCTTT
-,TRBV5-4,TRBJ2-1,16,-,CASSPPGTGGYNEQFF,TGTGCCAGCAGCCCCCCCGGTACTGGGGGGTACAATGAGCAGTTCTTC
-,TRBV10-1,TRBJ1-1,13,-,CASSEDTAEEAFF,TGCGCCAGCAGTGAGGACACGGCAGAGGAAGCTTTCTTT
-,TRBV6-2/TRBV6-3,TRBJ2-7,13,few,CASSRQATYEQYF,TGTGCCAGCAGTAGACAGGCAACCTACGAGCAGTACTTC
TRBD1,TRBV3-1/TRBV3-2,TRBJ1-4,19,-,CASSQGYGTGMRPNEKLFF,TGTGCCAGCAGCCAAGGGTATGGGACAGGGATGCGACCTAATGAAAAACTGTTTTTT